The clone carrying this T cell receptor beta chain was detected only once. CDR3 size: 12 residues. Unmatched junction bases numbered 5, after V lost 5 bases and J lost 8 bases. Germline CDR1 and CDR2: MNHNS and SASEGT. This sample is drawn from a study of cytomegalovirus exposure and HLA in healthy donors. PCR was performed using 60 Vbeta and 13 Jbeta primers. TCRdb's copy holds only in-frame clones and misses some; the assay was immunoSEQ multiplex PCR. This sample has around 130,000 clones, with 85% found just once. The genes are TRBV6-1 and TRBJ1-2; 7 bases are shared with TRBD1. This TCR was recovered from a woman aged 25 to 39 in good health and CMV-seropositive. Sequencing was carried out using PBMCs. As DNA, the CDR3 is TGTGCCAGCAGTACAACAGGGGTCGGCTACACCTTC. Encoded protein: CASSTTGVGYTF.